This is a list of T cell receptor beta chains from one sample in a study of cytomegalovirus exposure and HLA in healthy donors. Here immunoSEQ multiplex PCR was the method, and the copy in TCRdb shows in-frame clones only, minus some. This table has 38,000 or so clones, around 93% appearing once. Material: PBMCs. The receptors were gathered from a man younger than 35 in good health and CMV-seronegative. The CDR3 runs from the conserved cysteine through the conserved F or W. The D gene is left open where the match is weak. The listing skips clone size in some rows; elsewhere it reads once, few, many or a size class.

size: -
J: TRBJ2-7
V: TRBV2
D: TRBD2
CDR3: CAFRGLAGGERYEQYF
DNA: TGTGCCTTTCGAGGACTAGCGGGAGGGGAGAGGTACGAGCAGTACTTC

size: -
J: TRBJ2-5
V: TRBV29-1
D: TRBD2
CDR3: CSVEERGVLRTQYF
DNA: TGCAGCGTTGAAGAGCGGGGGGTCCTGAGGACCCAGTACTTC

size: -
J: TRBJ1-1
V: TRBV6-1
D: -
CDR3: CASQNVNTEAFF
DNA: TGTGCCAGCCAAAATGTGAACACTGAAGCTTTCTTT

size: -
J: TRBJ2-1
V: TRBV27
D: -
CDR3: CASSWERGGGDEQFF
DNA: TGTGCCAGCAGTTGGGAGAGGGGGGGCGGGGATGAGCAGTTCTTC

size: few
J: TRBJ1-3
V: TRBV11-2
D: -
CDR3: CASSLNSGNTIYF
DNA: TGTGCCAGCAGCCTTAATTCGGGAAACACCATATATTTT

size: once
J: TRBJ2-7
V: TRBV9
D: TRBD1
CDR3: CASSGDSSYEQYF
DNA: TGTGCCAGCAGCGGGGACAGCTCCTACGAGCAGTACTTC

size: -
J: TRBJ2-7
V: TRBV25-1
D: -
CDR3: CASSWGRGSYEQYF
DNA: TGTGCCAGCAGTTGGGGAAGGGGATCCTACGAGCAGTACTTC

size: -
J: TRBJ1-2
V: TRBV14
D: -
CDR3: CASSQARVYGYTF
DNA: TGTGCCAGCAGCCAAGCGAGAGTCTATGGCTACACCTTC

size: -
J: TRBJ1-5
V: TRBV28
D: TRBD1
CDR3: CASSSTGDVSNQPQHF
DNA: TGTGCCAGCAGTTCGACAGGGGACGTTAGCAATCAGCCCCAGCATTTT

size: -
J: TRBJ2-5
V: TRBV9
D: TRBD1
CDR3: CASSARGDREETQYF
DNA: TGTGCCAGCAGCGCACGTGGGGACAGGGAAGAGACCCAGTACTTC

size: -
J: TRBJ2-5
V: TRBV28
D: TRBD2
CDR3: CASSSSGRAEETQYF
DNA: TGTGCCAGCAGTTCTAGCGGGAGGGCTGAAGAGACCCAGTACTTC

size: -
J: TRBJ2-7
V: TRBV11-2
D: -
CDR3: CASSAGFHEQYF
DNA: TGTGCCAGCAGCGCCGGTTTCCACGAGCAGTACTTC

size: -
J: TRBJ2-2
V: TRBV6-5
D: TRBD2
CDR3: CASTRGRGGIGELFF
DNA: TGTGCCAGCACAAGGGGGCGGGGGGGCATCGGGGAGCTGTTTTTT

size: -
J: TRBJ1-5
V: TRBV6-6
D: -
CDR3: CASSLRGGSNQPQHF
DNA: TGTGCCAGCAGCCTCCGTGGGGGCAGCAATCAGCCCCAGCATTTT

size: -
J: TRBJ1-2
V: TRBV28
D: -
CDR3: CASSPQGKYGYTF
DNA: TGTGCCAGCAGTCCACAGGGAAAATATGGCTACACCTTC

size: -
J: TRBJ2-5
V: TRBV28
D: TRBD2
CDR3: CASTLAGGLIETQYF
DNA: TGTGCCAGCACCCTAGCGGGAGGGTTAATAGAGACCCAGTACTTC

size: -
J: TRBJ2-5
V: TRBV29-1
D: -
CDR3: CSVATSMETQYF
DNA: TGCAGCGTTGCCACTAGCATGGAGACCCAGTACTTC

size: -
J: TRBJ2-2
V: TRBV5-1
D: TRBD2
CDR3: CASSLEGAGVTGELFF
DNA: TGCGCCAGCAGCCTGGAGGGAGCGGGGGTGACCGGGGAGCTGTTTTTT

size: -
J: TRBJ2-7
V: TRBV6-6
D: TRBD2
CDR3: CASRTGGGDEQYF
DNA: TGTGCCAGCAGAACCGGGGGGGGCGACGAGCAGTACTTC

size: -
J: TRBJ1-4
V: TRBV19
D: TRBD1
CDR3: CASRKPGQHNEKLFF
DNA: TGTGCCAGTAGGAAACCGGGACAGCATAATGAAAAACTGTTTTTT

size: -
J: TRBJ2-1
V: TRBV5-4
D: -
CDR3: CASSLDRVDEQFF
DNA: TGTGCCAGCAGCTTGGACAGGGTCGATGAGCAGTTCTTC

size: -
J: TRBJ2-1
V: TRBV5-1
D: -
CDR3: CASSRVSDEQFF
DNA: TGCGCCAGCAGCCGCGTGTCGGATGAGCAGTTCTTC

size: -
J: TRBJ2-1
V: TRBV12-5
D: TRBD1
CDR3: CASGSDRGNEQFF
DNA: TGTGCTAGTGGTTCGGACAGGGGCAATGAGCAGTTCTTC

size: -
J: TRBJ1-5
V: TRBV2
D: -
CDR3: CASMGENSNQPQHF
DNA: TGTGCCAGCATGGGCGAAAATAGCAATCAGCCCCAGCATTTT

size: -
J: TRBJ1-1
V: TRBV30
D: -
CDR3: CALKSGNVGAFF
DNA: TGTGCCTTGAAATCAGGGAATGTTGGCGCTTTCTTT

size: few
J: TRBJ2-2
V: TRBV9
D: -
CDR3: CASSPPVSGTGELFF
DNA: TGTGCCAGCAGCCCGCCGGTCTCGGGAACCGGGGAGCTGTTTTTT

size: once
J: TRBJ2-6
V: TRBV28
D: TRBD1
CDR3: CASWGQSGANVLTF
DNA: TGTGCCAGCTGGGGACAGTCTGGGGCCAACGTCCTGACTTTC

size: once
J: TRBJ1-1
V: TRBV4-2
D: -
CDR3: CASSQGTVLLNTEAFF
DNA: TGTGCCAGCAGCCAAGGGACAGTGCTCCTAAACACTGAAGCTTTCTTT

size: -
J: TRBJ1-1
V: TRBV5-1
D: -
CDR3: CASSLVLPGGGANNLAFF
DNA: TGCGCCAGCAGCTTGGTGTTGCCCGGTGGAGGGGCCAACAACCTGGCTTTCTTT

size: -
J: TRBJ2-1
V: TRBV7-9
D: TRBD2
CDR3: CASERLAGSYNEQFF
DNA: TGTGCCAGCGAACGACTAGCGGGTTCCTACAATGAGCAGTTCTTC

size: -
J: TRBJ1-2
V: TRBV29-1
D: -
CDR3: CSVEDHRRGYGYTF
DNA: TGCAGCGTTGAAGATCACAGGCGAGGCTATGGCTACACCTTC

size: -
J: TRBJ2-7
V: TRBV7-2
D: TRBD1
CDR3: CASSTHGQGLGEQYF
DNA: TGTGCCAGCAGCACCCACGGACAGGGTCTAGGCGAGCAGTACTTC

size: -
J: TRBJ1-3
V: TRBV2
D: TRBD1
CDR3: CASSQTGGLSSGNTIYF
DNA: TGTGCCAGCAGCCAGACAGGGGGCCTAAGCTCAGGAAACACCATATATTTT

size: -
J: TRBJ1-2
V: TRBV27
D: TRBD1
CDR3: CASSEDRGYGYTF
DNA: TGTGCCAGCAGTGAGGACAGGGGCTATGGCTACACCTTC

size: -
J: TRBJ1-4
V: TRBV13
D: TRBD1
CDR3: CASTPRGTGALGEKLFF
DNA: TGTGCCAGCACCCCCCGGGGGACAGGGGCTCTTGGTGAAAAACTGTTTTTT

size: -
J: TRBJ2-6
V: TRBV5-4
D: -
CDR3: CASSFGGTGANVLTF
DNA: TGTGCCAGCAGCTTTGGGGGCACCGGGGCCAACGTCCTGACTTTC

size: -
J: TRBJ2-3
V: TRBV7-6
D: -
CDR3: CASSLGLGSTDTQYF
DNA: TGTGCCAGCAGCTTAGGATTGGGCAGCACAGATACGCAGTATTTT

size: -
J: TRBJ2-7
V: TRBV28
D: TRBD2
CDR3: CASSSLAGATGEQYF
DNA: TGTGCCAGCAGTTCTCTAGCGGGAGCCACGGGGGAGCAGTACTTC

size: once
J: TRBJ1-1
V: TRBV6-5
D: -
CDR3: CASTPTSNTEAFF
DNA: TGTGCCAGCACTCCGACTTCGAACACTGAAGCTTTCTTT

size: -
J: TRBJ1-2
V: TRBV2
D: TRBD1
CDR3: CARTGDRDGYTF
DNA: TGTGCCAGGACGGGCGACAGGGATGGCTACACCTTC

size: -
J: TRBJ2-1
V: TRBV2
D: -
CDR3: CASSPTRSSYNEQFF
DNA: TGTGCCAGCAGCCCGACACGAAGCTCCTACAATGAGCAGTTCTTC

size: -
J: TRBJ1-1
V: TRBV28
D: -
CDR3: CASRALEGGATNTEAFF
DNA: TGTGCCAGCAGGGCCCTGGAAGGGGGGGCGACGAACACTGAAGCTTTCTTT

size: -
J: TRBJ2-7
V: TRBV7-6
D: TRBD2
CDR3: CASSLALGTSGSAQYF
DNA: TGTGCCAGCAGCTTAGCTCTCGGGACTAGCGGCTCCGCGCAGTACTTC

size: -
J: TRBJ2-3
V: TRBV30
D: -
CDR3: CAWSVGGGIRDTQYF
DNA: TGTGCCTGGAGTGTAGGGGGTGGGATACGAGATACGCAGTATTTT

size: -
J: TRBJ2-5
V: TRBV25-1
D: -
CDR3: CASSDMVRVSETQYF
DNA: TGTGCCAGCAGTGATATGGTGAGGGTGTCGGAGACCCAGTACTTC

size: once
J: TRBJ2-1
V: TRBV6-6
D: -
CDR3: CATAQARTAWDEQFF
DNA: TGTGCCACCGCGCAGGCGAGGACAGCCTGGGATGAGCAGTTCTTC

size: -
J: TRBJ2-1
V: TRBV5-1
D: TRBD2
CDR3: CASSQTSGGHNEQFF
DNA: TGCGCCAGCAGCCAGACTAGCGGGGGACACAATGAGCAGTTCTTC

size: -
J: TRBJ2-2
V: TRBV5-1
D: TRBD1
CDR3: CASSTGQLTGELFF
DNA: TGCGCCAGCAGCACGGGACAGCTCACCGGGGAGCTGTTTTTT

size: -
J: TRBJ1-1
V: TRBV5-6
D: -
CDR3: CASSLAPGNTEAFF
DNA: TGTGCCAGCAGCTTGGCCCCGGGGAACACTGAAGCTTTCTTT

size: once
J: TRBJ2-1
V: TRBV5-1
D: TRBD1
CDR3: CASSLPGQVYNEQFF
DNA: TGCGCCAGCAGCTTGCCGGGACAGGTGTACAATGAGCAGTTCTTC

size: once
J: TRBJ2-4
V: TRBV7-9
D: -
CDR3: CASSLNIAKNIQYF
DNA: TGTGCCAGCAGCTTGAACATAGCCAAAAACATTCAGTACTTC

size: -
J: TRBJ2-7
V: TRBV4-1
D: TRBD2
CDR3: CASSQVAGASYEQYF
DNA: TGCGCCAGCAGCCAAGTCGCGGGAGCCTCCTACGAGCAGTACTTC

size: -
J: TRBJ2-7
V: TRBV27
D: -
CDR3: CASSLSKEGIYEQYF
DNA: TGTGCCAGCAGTTTATCGAAGGAGGGAATCTACGAGCAGTACTTC

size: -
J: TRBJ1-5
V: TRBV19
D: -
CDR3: CASSMGQGNQPQHF
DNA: TGTGCCAGTAGTATGGGGCAGGGAAATCAGCCCCAGCATTTT

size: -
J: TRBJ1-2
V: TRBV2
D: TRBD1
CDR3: CASSPDRGDYGYTF
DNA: TGTGCCAGCAGCCCTGACAGGGGCGATTATGGCTACACCTTC

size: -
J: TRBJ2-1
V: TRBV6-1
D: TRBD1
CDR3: CASTEFRGSNEQFF
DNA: TGTGCCAGCACTGAATTCAGGGGGAGCAATGAGCAGTTCTTC